The clone carrying this T cell receptor beta chain was counted ten times or more. Its antigen remains unidentified. RNA transcripts yielded amplified TCR beta CDR3 regions. Primed by the HTBI set, a first-round RT-PCR was run on the TCR CDR3. Via MiXCR, TCRdb re-called the multiplex PCR reads, giving one row per CDR3 protein. The table includes roughly 700,000 distinct CDR3 sequences, 14% detected once. This sample was taken from a study of T cells in Graves' hyperthyroidism and ophthalmopathy. The overall study: Staff took peripheral blood when the initial diagnosis was made, before any treatment began.

This CDR3 contains 13 residues. Germline assignment: CDR1 SGHDN and CDR2 FVKESK. Trimming pared 3 bases from V and 6 bases from J, leaving 10 bases between. Stable Graves' hyperthyroidism meant no ophthalmopathy progression within 18 months. Diagnoses were made from clinical symptoms, serum measures (thyroxine and TRAb), thyroid ultrasound and orbital computed tomography. Overall study results and limits: In simple terms, a model built on 13 V-J features told ophthalmopathy apart from stable hyperthyroidism.

The sequenced sample was blood. This receptor was identified in a woman aged 18 to 35 with Graves' hyperthyroidism. This rearrangement joins TRBV14 to TRBJ2-3; TRBD1 or TRBD2 may be the D gene (5 bases each). The CDR3 DNA sequence: TGTGCCAGCAGCCAGCTGGGGACCGATACGCAGTATTTT. Translation: CASSQLGTDTQYF.